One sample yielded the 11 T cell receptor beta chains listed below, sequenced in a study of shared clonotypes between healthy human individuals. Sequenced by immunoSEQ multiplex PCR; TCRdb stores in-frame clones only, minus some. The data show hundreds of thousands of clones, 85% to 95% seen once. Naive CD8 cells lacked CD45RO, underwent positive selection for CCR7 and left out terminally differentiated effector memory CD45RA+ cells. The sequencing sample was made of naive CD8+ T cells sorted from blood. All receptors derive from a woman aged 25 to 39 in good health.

The DNA for the CDR3 is TGTGCCAGTAGTATACGTGGCAATGTTCGCACTGAAGCTTTCTTT. Its translation: CASSIRGNVRTEAFF. The gene calls are TRBV19 and TRBJ1-1; D call uncertain. The length of the CDR3 is 15 residues. The ends were cut back, 2 bases at V and 4 bases at J, with 14 bases in the middle. The V gene's germline CDR1 is LNHDA and CDR2 SQIVND (reference sequence).

The CDR3 sequence is CASSFMATYNEQFF. CDR3 sequence (DNA): TGTGCCAGCAGTTTTATGGCAACTTATAATGAGCAGTTCTTC. The V call is TRBV27, the J call TRBJ2-1, with D unclear. From germline, CDR1 is MNHEY and CDR2 SMNVEV (reference sequence). The CDR3 runs 14 residues. The germline V and J ends were trimmed by 3 bases and 7 bases, with 13 bases remaining between them.

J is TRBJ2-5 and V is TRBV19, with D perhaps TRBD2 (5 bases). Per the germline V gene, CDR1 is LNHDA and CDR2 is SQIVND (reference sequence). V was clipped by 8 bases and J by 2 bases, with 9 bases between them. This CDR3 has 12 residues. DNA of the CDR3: TGTGCCAGTTCCCCGGGACAAGAGACCCAGTACTTC. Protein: CASSPGQETQYF.

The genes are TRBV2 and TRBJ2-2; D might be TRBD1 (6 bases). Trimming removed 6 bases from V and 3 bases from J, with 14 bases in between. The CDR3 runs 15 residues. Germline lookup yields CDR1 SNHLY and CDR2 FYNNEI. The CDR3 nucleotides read TGTGCCAGCAGCCTGGGACGGACAGACACCGGGGAGCTGTTTTTT. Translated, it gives CASSLGRTDTGELFF.

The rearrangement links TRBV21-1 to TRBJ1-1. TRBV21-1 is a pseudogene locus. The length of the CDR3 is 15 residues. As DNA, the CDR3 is TGTGCCAGCAGCCCCCAAGCTCGAGTATCCACTGAAGCTTTCTTT. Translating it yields CASSPQARVSTEAFF.

The CDR3 DNA reads TGTGCCAGCAGCTTAGCCATGAACACTGAAGCTTTCTTT. Its protein product is CASSLAMNTEAFF. The chain couples TRBV7-9 to TRBJ1-1; no definite D call. There are 13 residues in the CDR3. Germline CDR1 SEHNR, CDR2 FQNEAQ (reference sequence). Between the trimmed V and J ends, which lost 0 bases and 0 bases, there was a span of 2 bases.

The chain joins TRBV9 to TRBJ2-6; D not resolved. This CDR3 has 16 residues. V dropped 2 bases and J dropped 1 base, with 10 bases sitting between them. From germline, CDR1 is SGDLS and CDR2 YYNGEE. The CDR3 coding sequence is TGTGCCAGCAGCGTTACTCCTCAGTCTGGGGCCAACGTCCTGACTTTC. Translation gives CASSVTPQSGANVLTF.

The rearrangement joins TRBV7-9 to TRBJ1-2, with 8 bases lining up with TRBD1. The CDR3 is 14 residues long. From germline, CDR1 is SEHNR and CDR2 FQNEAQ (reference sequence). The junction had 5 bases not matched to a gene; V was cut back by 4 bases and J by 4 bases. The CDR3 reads CASSSPGGAYGYTF. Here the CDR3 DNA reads TGTGCCAGCAGCTCCCCAGGGGGCGCCTATGGCTACACCTTC.

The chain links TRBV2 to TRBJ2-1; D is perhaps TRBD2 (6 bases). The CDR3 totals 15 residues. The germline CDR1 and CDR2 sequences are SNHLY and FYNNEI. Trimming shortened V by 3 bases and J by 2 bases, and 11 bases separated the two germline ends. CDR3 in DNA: TGTGCCAGCAGTGACGGGAGACCAGCCTACAATGAGCAGTTCTTC. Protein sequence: CASSDGRPAYNEQFF.

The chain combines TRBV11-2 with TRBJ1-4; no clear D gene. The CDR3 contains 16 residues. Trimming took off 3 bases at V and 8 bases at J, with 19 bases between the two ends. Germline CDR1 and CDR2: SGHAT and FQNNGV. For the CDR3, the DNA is TGTGCCAGCAGCTTTTTCGCCCGGAGACAAGGGGAAAAACTGTTTTTT. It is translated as CASSFFARRQGEKLFF.

Written as DNA, the CDR3 is TGTGCCAGCAGTGAATCGGGACTTTCCTACGAGCAGTACTTC. Its protein is CASSESGLSYEQYF. The chain uses TRBV25-1 and TRBJ2-7; tentative D call: TRBD2 (6 bases). CDR1 is MGHDK and CDR2 is SYGVNS in the germline V gene. Deletions cut 1 base from V and 1 base from J, with 8 bases between. This CDR3 has 14 amino acids.